The present T cell receptor (beta chain) was sequenced within a study of vaccination effects on CD4 cells after COVID-19. Study results and caveats: At late timepoints after vaccination, vaccine- and infection-induced clones shrank markedly. Convalescent patients were scarce in the study, and it lacked early post-infection timepoints.

ViraFEST assay sequencing came after antigen-specific CD4+ T cells were expanded with viral peptide pools. Culture lasted roughly 9 days before CD4+ T cell isolation. Vaccine administered to participants consisted of two doses of either BNT162b2 or mRNA-1273. Nucleocapsid antibody tests were negative, and the vaccine recipients had no prior SARS-CoV-2 infection. Days 3 and 7 saw half the medium replaced with IL-2 medium. Turning to this clone: Its antigen is not known.

Germline CDR1 and CDR2: SGHKS and YYEKEE (reference sequence). V lost 6 bases, J lost 1 base, and 14 bases lay in between. The CDR3 contains 15 residues. Produced via immunoSEQ multiplex PCR; TCRdb's table is partial and in-frame only. There are about 24,000 clones in the sample; around four fifths occur only once, and over 7.5% lies in the top ten. This sequence was found in a human donor who received a COVID-19 vaccine. This rearrangement joins TRBV5-5 to TRBJ2-4; TRBD2 is a possible D gene (5 bases). Here the sequenced sample was CD4+ T cells from PBMCs cultured with SARS-CoV-2 spike peptides, taken after COVID-19 vaccination. CDR3 DNA sequence: TGTGCCAGCACTCCGCCGGGGTCGGCCAAAAACATTCAGTACTTC. Its protein product is CASTPPGSAKNIQYF. Looking up the rest from reference TRBV5-5 and TRBJ2-4 gives the full variable domain: DAGVTQSPTHLIKTRGQQVTLRCSPISGHKSVSWYQQVLGQGPQFIFQYYEKEERGRGNFPDRFSARQFPNYSSELNVNALLLGDSALYLCASTPPGSAKNIQYFGAGTRLSVL.